Listed here are 3 T cell receptor beta chains from one sample, sequenced in a study of blood T cell repertoires in COVID-19 (dated by TCRdb to the early 2020s). Library prep was done by the immunoSEQ multiplex PCR assay. TCRdb re-hosts the immuneACCESS table, in-frame sequences only. Its copies lack some clones; in the studies checked, an unresolved V gene accounts for under half of them, and the cause for the rest is not known. In this sample the table shows more than 250,000 clones, approximately 82% of which occur a single time. The ten largest clones add up to about 5% of the sample. The specimen sequenced was PBMCs or T cells enriched from blood (not recorded which). These receptors originate from a man aged 35 to 55 who had been exposed to COVID-19.

The CDR3 region is CAKGQGGYEQYF. The CDR3 DNA follows: TGTGCCAAAGGACAGGGAGGCTACGAGCAGTACTTC. The chain combines TRBV2 with TRBJ2-7; 8 nucleotides line up with TRBD1. After removal of 10 bases from V and 3 bases from J, the junction contained 5 bases not matched to a gene. Germline CDR1 and CDR2: SNHLY and FYNNEI. The CDR3 is 12 amino acids.

The J gene is TRBJ2-7, the V gene TRBV11-3, with 7 bases that match TRBD2. The CDR3 totals 14 residues. CDR1 SGHNT and CDR2 YENEEA come from the germline V gene. V shed 3 bases, J shed 1 base, and the junction held 3 bases outside the gene matches. Written as DNA, the CDR3 is TGTGCCAGCAGCTTGACTAGCCAATCCTACGAGCAGTACTTC. The encoded protein is CASSLTSQSYEQYF. The full variable domain, in which reference TRBV11-3 and TRBJ2-7 provide the parts outside the CDR3, is EAGVVQSPRYKIIEKKQPVAFWCNPISGHNTLYWYLQNLGQGPELLIRYENEEAVDDSQLPKDRFSAERLKGVDSTLKIQPAELGDSAVYLCASSLTSQSYEQYFGPGTRLTVT.

V usage is TRBV5-6 and J usage is TRBJ1-3; D remains unclear. Germline lookup yields CDR1 SGHDT and CDR2 YYEEEE. CDR3 length equals 16 residues. V was trimmed by 0 bases and J by 4 bases, leaving 14 bases between them. CDR3 protein: CASSLAVGRLGNTIYF. In nucleotides, the CDR3 is TGTGCCAGCAGCTTGGCGGTTGGGCGCCTGGGAAACACCATATATTTT.